The 6 T cell receptor beta chains presented below share a single source sample, sequenced in a study of T cells after yellow fever vaccination. TCRdb fed the 5' RACE reads into MiXCR, producing one record per CDR3 protein. The table records approximately 250,000 distinct CDR3 sequences, 5.2% of them present only once. Sequenced material: CD4+ T cells sorted from PBMCs, taken on the day of the yellow fever booster vaccination. These receptors all stem from a young man who received the YFV17D yellow fever vaccine.

The chain couples TRBV7-3 to TRBJ1-2; weak D call: TRBD1 (5 bases). CDR1 and CDR2 from the germline V gene are SGHTA and FQGTGA. V was pared by 0 bases and J by 7 bases, with 9 bases between. CDR3 length: 13 residues. CDR3 in amino acids: CASSLTAGLGYTF. CDR3 in DNA: TGTGCCAGCAGCTTAACCGCAGGGCTTGGCTACACCTTC.

This clonotype occurred a few times. The V call is TRBV3-1, the J call TRBJ1-5, with a possible D match to TRBD1 (6 bases). Trimming took off 0 bases at V and 6 bases at J, with 12 bases between the two ends. CDR1 is LGHDT, CDR2 YNNKEL, per germline (reference sequence). CDR3 length equals 15 residues. CDR3 sequence: CASSQDRGGLQPQHF. The CDR3 nucleotides read TGTGCCAGCAGCCAAGATCGGGGGGGGCTTCAGCCCCAGCATTTT.

This clonotype appeared a few times. This chain links TRBV6-5 with TRBJ2-7, with D possibly matching TRBD1 (6 bases). Between the trimmed V and J ends, which lost 6 bases and 2 bases, there was a span of 17 bases. This CDR3 has 15 amino acids. CDR1 and CDR2 from the germline V gene are MNHEY and SVGAGI. The DNA for the CDR3 is TGTGCCAGCAGACTCCCCGGACAGCGACCCTACGAGCAGTACTTC. It translates to CASRLPGQRPYEQYF.

This clonotype was counted ten times or more. The CDR3 DNA sequence: TGTGCCAGCAGCGTAGATGGGGGAACTGGAAACACCATATATTTT. Protein product: CASSVDGGTGNTIYF. The chain uses TRBV9 and TRBJ1-3, with a weak D call TRBD1 (5 bases). This CDR3 contains 15 residues. V was trimmed by 0 bases and J by 2 bases, leaving 9 bases between them. Germline lookup yields CDR1 SGDLS and CDR2 YYNGEE.

This chain uses TRBV6-1 with TRBJ1-5, with TRBD1 identical over 8 bases. V lost 5 bases, J lost 1 base, and 4 bases stayed unmatched. Germline CDR1 and CDR2: MNHNS and SASEGT. The CDR3 is 15 residues long. The chain's CDR3 is CASSQGAVSNQPQHF. The DNA of the CDR3 is TGTGCCAGCAGTCAGGGGGCGGTGAGCAATCAGCCCCAGCATTTT.

This clonotype was detected many times. The J gene is TRBJ2-5, the V gene TRBV20-1; no clear D. CDR1 is DFQATT, CDR2 SNEGSKA, per germline (reference sequence). The V end was cut by 0 bases, the J end by 4 bases, with 12 bases between. The length of the CDR3 is 14 residues. The chain's CDR3 is CSARDLRLGETQYF. Here the CDR3 DNA reads TGCAGTGCTAGAGATTTGCGGCTGGGAGAGACCCAGTACTTC.